What follows are 7 T cell receptor beta chains derived from one specimen sequenced in a study of T-cell memory formation after mild COVID-19. TCRdb processed the 5' RACE reads anew with MiXCR; each CDR3 protein has one entry. In the table there are roughly 250,000 distinct CDR3 sequences, approximately 15% of which are singletons. The sample comprised PBMCs or a T cell subset sorted from them (not recorded which). All receptors come from a man in his late teens or twenties who had mild COVID-19 (a few samples of this study predate the infection). Cell type and time point are not known.

The sample holds many counts of this clonotype. The genes are TRBV7-9 and TRBJ2-7, with 7 positions matching TRBD2. Trimming took 5 bases from V and 2 from J; bases not matched to a gene: 6. Germline loops: CDR1 SEHNR, CDR2 FQNEAQ (reference sequence). The CDR3 has 14 amino acids. CDR3 sequence: CASSPGGVTYEQYF. CDR3 coding DNA: TGTGCCAGCAGCCCGGGGGGTGTGACCTACGAGCAGTACTTC. The entire variable domain, with the rest obtained from reference TRBV7-9 and TRBJ2-7, is as follows: DTGVSQNPRHKITKRGQNVTFRCDPISEHNRLYWYRQTLGQGPEFLTYFQNEAQLEKSRLLSDRFSAERPKGSFSTLEIQRTEQGDSAMYLCASSPGGVTYEQYFGPGTRLTVT.

This clonotype was seen only a few times. V usage is TRBV7-9 and J usage is TRBJ2-7, with D maybe TRBD2 (5 bases). This CDR3 has 15 amino acids. Germline V CDR1 and CDR2: SEHNR, FQNEAQ (reference sequence). V shed 4 bases and J shed 1 base, with 14 bases lying between them. CDR3 amino acids: CASSSSLRRSYEQYV. The CDR3 DNA is TGTGCCAGCAGCTCTAGCCTGCGCAGATCCTACGAGCAGTACGTC.

The sample holds a few counts of this clonotype. The chain couples TRBV12-3 or TRBV12-4 to TRBJ2-2; TRBD1 aligns across 7 bases. Germline trimming cut 6 bases from V and 0 bases from J; bases unmatched to any gene: 4. The CDR3 sequence is 15 residues long. The CDR3 here is CASSPTGANTGELFF. As DNA, the CDR3 is TGTGCCAGCAGCCCCACAGGGGCGAACACCGGGGAGCTGTTTTTT.

This clonotype was counted only a few times. V gene TRBV11-2 combines with J gene TRBJ2-7, with 7 bases matching TRBD1. J gave up 3 bases and V 5 bases, and 4 bases lay outside the gene matches. The CDR3 has 13 residues. CDR1 and CDR2 from the germline V gene are SGHAT and FQNNGV. CDR3 DNA: TGTGCCAGCAGCCCGGACAGGAACTACGAGCAGTACGTC. It codes for CASSPDRNYEQYV.

The chain uses TRBV5-1 and TRBJ1-6, with 8 bases identical to TRBD1. From germline, CDR1 is SGHRS and CDR2 YFSETQ. Trimming cost V 4 bases and J 6 bases; bases outside gene matches: 6. CDR3 length: 15 amino acids. CDR3 in amino acids: CASSEPGQGNSPLHF. The CDR3 DNA is TGCGCCAGCAGCGAACCCGGACAGGGTAATTCACCCCTCCACTTT.

The chain links TRBV6-5 to TRBJ1-1, with 7 bases that match TRBD1. The CDR3 consists of 13 residues. Germline values: CDR1 MNHEY, CDR2 SVGAGI. After removal of 7 bases from V and 6 bases from J, the junction contained 8 bases not matched to a gene. The CDR3: CASTKTGSAEAFF. Written as DNA, the CDR3 is TGTGCCAGCACCAAGACAGGGAGCGCTGAAGCTTTCTTT.

The table lists this clonotype with many counts. V and J are TRBV12-3 or TRBV12-4 and TRBJ2-7; the D gene is possibly TRBD1 (6 bases). The CDR3 has 11 amino acids. V was cut by 5 bases and J by 5 bases, with 7 bases left in between. The CDR3 DNA sequence: TGTGCCAGCAGTCAGGGGCACGAGCAGTACTTC. Its protein product is CASSQGHEQYF.